This T cell receptor beta chain comes out of a study of blood T cell repertoires in COVID-19. About the study: Sources were T cells, B-cell-depleted T cells, or PBMCs; the material itself was cDNA or gDNA.

Original analysis: Quantification of nucleated cells was approximated via reference gene primer amplification. Some clones are missing from TCRdb's copy, which holds only in-frame ones; the method was immunoSEQ multiplex PCR. Clone size and V and J calls were adopted from that table, with D and trimming inferred from the DNA. The sample has some 50,000 clones, around 83% seen once. Germline V CDR1 and CDR2: LGHNA, YSLEER. The CDR3 is 16 residues long. Trimming removed 3 bases from V and 2 bases from J; junction bases left unmatched: 6. Material for sequencing was peripheral blood. The chain couples TRBV4-3 to TRBJ1-1; 10 nucleotides line up with TRBD1. The sequence came from a human donor in a cohort sampled during active COVID-19. The CDR3, as DNA: TGCGCCAGCAGCCAGGAGGGACAGGGGAGCAACACTGAAGCTTTCTTT. It encodes CASSQEGQGSNTEAFF.